A selection of T cell receptor beta chains follows, all from one sample in a study of radiation and T cells in renal cell carcinoma. Here immunoSEQ multiplex PCR was the method, and the copy in TCRdb shows in-frame clones only, minus some. This repertoire shows some 70,000 clones, over 80% found once; its top ten account for 5.8%. This specimen was blood, taken from a patient whose treatment included radiotherapy and nephrectomy. Receptors originate from a man aged 60 to 69 with renal cell carcinoma. Each CDR3 is given with its conserved first and last residue.

v_gene	j_gene	CDR3aa
TRBV12-2	TRBJ2-2	CASRLADKPPANTGELFF
TRBV5-6	TRBJ1-2	CASSFYPGQGKGYTF
TRBV4-1	TRBJ2-7	CASSQSGRDYEQYF
TRBV9	TRBJ2-1	CASSVALRTSGYNEQFF
TRBV4-1	TRBJ2-1	CASSPLPGLADRPNNEQFF
TRBV2	TRBJ1-5	CASSLSRARQPQHF
TRBV5-6	TRBJ2-7	CASSLGGGREQYF
TRBV10-2	TRBJ1-5	CASSEGRGKNDQPQHF
TRBV6-6	TRBJ2-2	CASSSPSGRGTGELFF
TRBV29-1	TRBJ2-3	CSVDRGLAGTTDTQYF
TRBV15	TRBJ2-5	CATSRDKTSGAQETQYF
TRBV7-9	TRBJ2-7	CASSLISTGGNYEQYF
TRBV7-9	TRBJ2-5	CASSVRGTAKETQYF